The rows below give T cell receptor beta chains drawn from one sample of a study of blood T cell repertoires in COVID-19. Method: immunoSEQ multiplex PCR; TCRdb's copy keeps in-frame clones and lacks some. The sample carries 100,000 to 120,000 clones, roughly 87% recorded once. Input material: peripheral blood. These receptors were obtained from a man aged 50-59 years with acute or convalescent COVID-19. Each CDR3 is given with its conserved first and last residue. D genes are given only for firm matches. Expanded clones are given a class, and other clones once, few, many or no size at all.

J gene: TRBJ2-7
D gene: TRBD1
clone size: NA
V gene: TRBV19
CDR3 protein: CASSSGTGGYEQYF
CDR3 DNA: TGTGCCAGTAGCAGCGGGACAGGGGGCTACGAGCAGTACTTC

J gene: TRBJ2-1
D gene: TRBD2
clone size: NA
V gene: TRBV6-4
CDR3 protein: CASRRLAGANEQFF
CDR3 DNA: TGTGCCAGCAGAAGACTAGCGGGGGCCAATGAGCAGTTCTTC

J gene: TRBJ1-1
D gene: TRBD1
clone size: once
V gene: TRBV5-1
CDR3 protein: CASSLRTGGIRDTEAFF
CDR3 DNA: TGCGCCAGCAGCTTGAGGACAGGGGGCATTAGGGACACTGAAGCTTTCTTT

J gene: TRBJ1-1
D gene: TRBD1
clone size: NA
V gene: TRBV2
CDR3 protein: CASRTTGGTEAFF
CDR3 DNA: TGTGCCAGCAGAACCACAGGGGGCACTGAAGCTTTCTTT

J gene: TRBJ1-4
D gene: TRBD1
clone size: NA
V gene: TRBV2
CDR3 protein: CASSYPIGQGSSTNEKLFF
CDR3 DNA: TGTGCCAGCAGTTACCCCATCGGACAGGGGAGTTCTACTAATGAAAAACTGTTTTTT

J gene: TRBJ1-1
D gene: TRBD1
clone size: NA
V gene: TRBV25-1
CDR3 protein: CASSDLGQGQSTEAFF
CDR3 DNA: TGTGCCAGCAGTGATCTTGGACAGGGCCAGAGCACTGAAGCTTTCTTT

J gene: TRBJ2-1
D gene: TRBD1
clone size: once
V gene: TRBV10-3
CDR3 protein: CAIRNTGTGFYNEQFF
CDR3 DNA: TGTGCCATCAGGAATACCGGGACAGGTTTCTACAATGAGCAGTTCTTC

J gene: TRBJ1-1
D gene: TRBD1
clone size: once
V gene: TRBV12-3/TRBV12-4
CDR3 protein: CASRGQTEAFF
CDR3 DNA: TGTGCCAGCAGGGGACAGACTGAAGCTTTCTTT

J gene: TRBJ2-5
D gene: NA
clone size: NA
V gene: TRBV6-5
CDR3 protein: CASSPGETQYF
CDR3 DNA: TGTGCCAGCAGTCCGGGGGAGACCCAGTACTTC

J gene: TRBJ2-3
D gene: TRBD1
clone size: NA
V gene: TRBV5-4
CDR3 protein: CASSPGTGWTDTQYF
CDR3 DNA: TGTGCCAGCAGTCCCGGGACAGGGTGGACAGATACGCAGTATTTT

J gene: TRBJ1-1
D gene: NA
clone size: few
V gene: TRBV5-1
CDR3 protein: CASSWAGDEAFF
CDR3 DNA: TGCGCCAGCAGCTGGGCGGGGGACGAAGCTTTCTTT

J gene: TRBJ2-3
D gene: NA
clone size: NA
V gene: TRBV10-1
CDR3 protein: CASTNGGQDTQYF
CDR3 DNA: TGCGCCAGCACAAACGGGGGTCAAGATACGCAGTATTTT

J gene: TRBJ2-7
D gene: TRBD1
clone size: NA
V gene: TRBV5-1
CDR3 protein: CASSFSGQGFAEQYF
CDR3 DNA: TGCGCCAGCAGCTTCTCGGGACAGGGTTTCGCCGAGCAGTACTTC

J gene: TRBJ2-2
D gene: NA
clone size: once
V gene: TRBV9
CDR3 protein: CASSGNGELFF
CDR3 DNA: TGTGCCAGCAGTGGCAACGGGGAGCTGTTTTTT

J gene: TRBJ2-7
D gene: NA
clone size: NA
V gene: TRBV10-3
CDR3 protein: CAISESGADDYEQYF
CDR3 DNA: TGTGCCATCAGTGAGTCGGGAGCCGACGACTACGAGCAGTACTTC

J gene: TRBJ1-4
D gene: NA
clone size: few
V gene: TRBV27
CDR3 protein: CASSSSTGFGEKLFF
CDR3 DNA: TGTGCCAGCAGTTCCTCAACAGGGTTCGGTGAAAAACTGTTTTTT